A single sample gave rise to the 5 T cell receptor beta chains below, sequenced in a study of cytomegalovirus exposure and HLA in healthy donors. The data were produced by immunoSEQ multiplex PCR, yet TCRdb's version contains in-frame clones alone and is incomplete. This table has some 270,000 clones, approximately 83% appearing once. Sequenced input: PBMCs. The receptor source for this set is a woman aged 18-30 years in good health and CMV-seronegative.

V is TRBV29-1 and J is TRBJ2-7; weak D call: TRBD2 (6 bases). This CDR3 contains 15 residues. Looked up from germline, CDR1 is SQVTM and CDR2 is ANQGSEA. V was pared by 0 bases and J by 3 bases, with 15 bases between. The CDR3 sequence: CSVEDNAGPVYEQYF. CDR3 nucleotides: TGCAGCGTTGAAGATAACGCGGGACCCGTCTACGAGCAGTACTTC.

The gene calls are TRBV27 and TRBJ2-4; D is undetermined. The germline V and J ends were trimmed by 4 bases and 0 bases, with 7 bases remaining between them. This CDR3 has 14 residues. Germline lookup yields CDR1 MNHEY and CDR2 SMNVEV (reference sequence). CDR3 region: CASSSFLAKNIQYF. The CDR3, as DNA: TGTGCCAGCAGTTCCTTCCTAGCCAAAAACATTCAGTACTTC.

As concerns this clone: This specimen includes other DNA sequences encoding the same CDR3. J is TRBJ1-3 and V is TRBV5-1; D is unresolved. The CDR3 sequence is 15 residues long. V was shortened by 0 bases and J by 0 bases, with 7 bases between the two germline ends. Germline V CDR1 and CDR2: SGHRS, YFSETQ. CDR3 DNA sequence: TGCGCCAGCAGCTTGGATGGGAGCTCTGGAAACACCATATATTTT. Its protein product is CASSLDGSSGNTIYF.

The J gene is TRBJ1-1, the V gene TRBV9; 7 bases are a match to TRBD1. J lost 0 bases, V lost 3 bases, and 5 bases had no gene match. The CDR3 consists of 15 residues. Germline CDR1 SGDLS, CDR2 YYNGEE. The CDR3 loop reads CASSGRQGLNTEAFF. The CDR3 nucleotides read TGTGCCAGCAGCGGGCGACAGGGCCTGAACACTGAAGCTTTCTTT.

V usage is TRBV4-3 and J usage is TRBJ1-5; no clear D gene. The V gene lost 4 bases and the J gene lost 7 bases, with 14 bases spanning the gap. The CDR3 is 14 residues long. Germline CDR1 and CDR2: LGHNA and YSLEER. Here the CDR3 reads CASSPAWEKQPQHF. The CDR3 nucleotides read TGCGCCAGCAGCCCGGCTTGGGAGAAACAGCCCCAGCATTTT.